Shown below are 8 T cell receptor beta chains from a single sample sequenced in a study of T cell repertoires in cytomegalovirus infection. TCRdb passed the reads through MiXCR, listing each CDR3 protein once. The sample records around 630,000 distinct CDR3 sequences, 24% being singletons. The sequencing sample was made of CD8+ T cells from PBMCs. These receptors were obtained from a human donor in good health (CMV status not recorded). Some clones in this sample may be carry-over from other donors' samples.

In DNA, the CDR3 is TGTGCCAGCAGTGAACGGCCAGGGGGAATCGATGAGCAGTTCTTC. This codes for CASSERPGGIDEQFF. The chain employs TRBV2 and TRBJ2-1; TRBD1 aligns across 7 bases. V trimming: 2 bases; J trimming: 8 bases; junction bases outside the gene matches: 9. This CDR3 spans 15 amino acids. Germline V CDR1 and CDR2: SNHLY, FYNNEI.

This clonotype has a count of ten or more. This chain connects TRBV4-1 to TRBJ2-1, with D maybe TRBD2 (6 bases). The germline V and J ends were trimmed by 6 bases and 4 bases, with 10 bases remaining between them. The CDR3 loop spans 13 amino acids. Per germline, CDR1 MGHRA and CDR2 YSYEKL. The CDR3 region has the DNA TGCGCCAGCAGTACCCGGGGGTACAATGAGCAGTTCTTC. It yields the protein CASSTRGYNEQFF.

The chain couples TRBV27 to TRBJ2-7, with 9 bases lining up with TRBD1. The V gene's germline CDR1 is MNHEY and CDR2 SMNVEV (reference sequence). The junction had 12 bases not matched to a gene; V was cut back by 3 bases and J by 3 bases. The CDR3 covers 17 residues. This CDR3 is CASSFFLTGTGHYEQYF. As DNA, the CDR3 is TGTGCCAGCAGTTTTTTCCTCACCGGGACAGGGCACTACGAGCAGTACTTC.

This clonotype was recorded at least ten times. J is TRBJ2-1 and V is TRBV7-9, with D perhaps TRBD2 (6 bases). Germline-derived CDR1 and CDR2 are SEHNR and FQNEAQ (reference sequence). The V end lost 5 bases, the J end lost 7 bases, and 21 bases lay between the germline ends. The CDR3 runs 16 residues. CDR3 region: CASSGHGRRGWNEQFF. CDR3 nucleotide sequence: TGTGCCAGCAGCGGCCACGGTCGGAGGGGCTGGAATGAGCAGTTCTTC.

This clonotype was counted at least ten times. The chain carries TRBV27 and TRBJ2-5; D remains ambiguous. This CDR3 is built from 12 residues. The germline CDR1 and CDR2 sequences are MNHEY and SMNVEV (reference sequence). The V and J ends lost 6 bases and 9 bases respectively, with 14 bases between them. The CDR3 here is CASSPVGRAQYF. The CDR3 bases are TGTGCCAGCAGCCCGGTCGGAAGGGCCCAGTACTTC.

The CDR3: CASSQAQWDTDTQYF. CDR3 DNA: TGTGCCAGCAGCCAAGCTCAGTGGGACACAGATACGCAGTATTTT. This chain joins TRBV4-2 and TRBJ2-3; D ambiguous. This CDR3 region has 15 residues. Germline CDR1 reads LGHNA; CDR2 reads YNFKEQ. Trimming cost V 1 base and J 2 bases, with 10 bases left between them.

The V and J genes are TRBV14 and TRBJ2-6, with 10 bases identical to TRBD1. V was clipped by 4 bases and J by 0 bases; unmatched bases: 9. CDR3 length: 19 amino acids. Germline V gives CDR1 SGHDN, CDR2 FVKESK. The CDR3 protein is CASSLRRQGARSGANVLTF. The CDR3, as DNA: TGTGCCAGCAGCCTGAGACGACAGGGGGCTCGCTCTGGGGCCAACGTCCTGACTTTC.

This clonotype was seen many times. V usage is TRBV19 and J usage is TRBJ2-1; 10 nucleotides line up with TRBD2. J gave up 0 bases and V 3 bases, and 8 bases lay outside the gene matches. This CDR3 spans 18 amino acids. Germline CDR1 is LNHDA and CDR2 is SQIVND (reference sequence). The CDR3 coding sequence is TGTGCCAGTAGTATTGCTAGCGGGGGCTTCAGCTCCTACAATGAGCAGTTCTTC. It codes for CASSIASGGFSSYNEQFF.